This T cell receptor beta chain was sequenced during a study of shared clonotypes between healthy human individuals (dated by TCRdb to about 2020). Background for the entire study: The cohort comprised a couple of women and a few men aged 18 to 49 years. For each donor, three plates each were used for CD4 naive and CD4 memory, two plates were used for CD8 naive, and one plate was used for CD8 memory. To estimate repertoire size and how much clonotype sharing occurs between individuals, the study deeply sequenced the blood TCR repertoires of 4 to 6 healthy adults. Different laboratories and diverse techniques were used to prepare libraries and sequence TCR repertoires, to increase sequencing depth and limit assay-specific biases. Between about 0.8 and 8.9 billion PBMCs per donor were obtained by leukapheresis.

The donors were healthy, HIV-negative adults who had no recently reported acute infections or vaccinations. Every donor was a Caucasian adult living in Nashville, Tennessee, USA. CD4+ T cells were enriched by magnetic negative selection, after which naive cells were positively selected on CD45RA and the negative fraction was taken as the memory subset. Blood was obtained by leukapheresis, after which PBMCs were separated by Ficoll-Histopaque density gradient centrifugation and cryopreserved in liquid nitrogen vapor phase. Analytical flow cytometry was used to check the purity and quantity of every magnetically sorted T cell population. Genomic DNA was isolated from every sorted fraction and measured by UV absorbance on a Nanodrop 2000c. TCR CDR3 regions were amplified from genomic DNA by multiplex PCR using the deep immunoSEQ assay. Extracted genomic DNA from each cell subset was distributed evenly across all wells of several immunoSEQ 96-well plates, and each plate was treated as a replicate. Each replicate PCR for sorted subsets received roughly 0.2 ug genomic DNA, equal to about 30,000 T cell genomes. Purified libraries were measured with a Qubit 3.0 fluorometer, size-checked on a Bioanalyzer 2100, and measured again with the KAPA Library Quantification kit. Every immunoSEQ 96-well plate was sequenced on a separate single-read 150-cycle Illumina NextSeq 550 flow cell. Per the source publication's procedure: Because the immunoSEQ output included only junctional sequences and no quality scores, the filtering could not be the same as the filtering used for full-length reads. Sequences were annotated with PyIR, a Python wrapper for IgBLAST v1.9, using IMGT germline references to assign V/J genes and CDR3. Any read was removed if the V/J assignment was weak (E-value above 1e-6), the CDR3 was missing, or the read contained stop codons, out-of-frame junctions, or ambiguous translated residues. A V3J clonotype was defined by an identical inferred V gene, J gene, and CDR3 amino acid sequence. Percentage overlap between repertoires was calculated by dividing the number of shared unique clonotypes by the size of the smaller repertoire. Three approaches were used to assess repertoire richness: RTK rarefaction, the Chao1 estimator, and Recon v2.1 estimates of unobserved clonotypes. OLGA was used to compute generation probabilities for all TCRbeta clonotypes that the gDNA method yielded from a few donors. TCRdb obtained this table from immuneACCESS and retained in-frame rearrangements with V and J assigned. These tables miss some clones; where compared with another copy, unresolved V genes account for less than half of the shortfall, and the remainder is unexplained. The DNA gave D and trimming, while V, J and clone size come from that table. Here the sample has under 750,000 clones; 55% to 75% occur a single time. Approximately 2% of the sample comes from the top ten.

With respect to this clone: This clone's antigen is unknown. No clone much larger than this one lies a single base away; base qualities are absent.

The paper's findings and limits, for the study overall: Only blood was sampled, and tissue TCR repertoires likely differ from those in blood. Rarefaction of sorted-subset datasets indicated incomplete sequencing despite the large sequencing depth. About 5% of naive CD4, 3.5% of naive CD8, 2.3% of memory CD4, and over 0.35% of memory CD8 clonotypes were shared across several donors. Pairwise subsampling indicated that sequencing depth was expected to affect the degree of clonotype sharing among donors. Larger estimated clonotype richness was generally found for naive subsets than for memory subsets. Higher generation probabilities were observed for clonotypes shared by all four sorted-subset donors than for non-shared clonotypes. Because the study included only a small number of donors, the genetic and exposure-history diversity represented was limited.

This receptor was obtained from a woman younger than 45 in good health. The sequencing sample was made of memory CD4+ T cells sorted from blood. The intended sense of this specimen's cell subset or site label: CD45RA-negative fraction.

This receptor carries the CDR3 CASSSPTSGSFGEQYF. DNA sequence: TGTGCCAGCAGCTCCCCCACTAGCGGGAGTTTCGGCGAGCAGTACTTC. Recombination linked TRBV28 to TRBJ2-7; 11 bases in the junction line up with TRBD2. The CDR3 runs 16 residues from the cysteine to the phenylalanine. Left in the record is the CDR3 DNA by itself, 48 bases read in frame from the first base. Sequences MDHEN (CDR1) and SYDVKM (CDR2) are obtained from the germline V gene. The junction shows trimming of 6 bases on V and 6 bases on J, and the gene matches do not reach 13 bases of it.